The 2 T cell receptor beta chains presented below share a single source sample, sequenced in a study of technical replicates of blood from a handful of donors. Method: immunoSEQ multiplex PCR; TCRdb's copy keeps in-frame clones and lacks some. Of about 70,000 clones in the sample, roughly 96% were seen once. Material for sequencing was T cells isolated from PBMCs. The receptors come from a human donor in good health.

A single count supports this clone. The V gene is TRBV27, the J gene TRBJ1-5; TRBD1 aligns across 7 bases. CDR1 is MNHEY and CDR2 is SMNVEV in the germline V gene (reference sequence). This CDR3 contains 15 residues. Trimming at V came to 5 bases and at J to 6 bases, leaving 10 bases not matched to a gene. CDR3 region: CASSPKQGLGQPQHF. The CDR3 nucleotides read TGTGCCAGCAGTCCGAAACAGGGGCTGGGTCAGCCCCAGCATTTT.

This chain connects TRBV5-4 to TRBJ1-6, with TRBD1 identical over 7 bases. With V trimmed by 5 bases and J by 8 bases, 7 bases remained unmatched. The CDR3 loop spans 14 amino acids. In germline, CDR1 is SGHNT, CDR2 YYREEE (reference sequence). The CDR3 loop is CASSQTGKDSPLHF. The CDR3 DNA reads as TGTGCCAGCAGTCAGACAGGGAAGGATTCACCCCTCCACTTT. Combining the CDR3 with reference TRBV5-4 and TRBJ1-6 gives the whole variable domain ETGVTQSPTHLIKTRGQQVTLRCSSQSGHNTVSWYQQALGQGPQFIFQYYREEENGRGNFPPRFSGLQFPNYSSELNVNALELDDSALYLCASSQTGKDSPLHFGNGTRLTVT.